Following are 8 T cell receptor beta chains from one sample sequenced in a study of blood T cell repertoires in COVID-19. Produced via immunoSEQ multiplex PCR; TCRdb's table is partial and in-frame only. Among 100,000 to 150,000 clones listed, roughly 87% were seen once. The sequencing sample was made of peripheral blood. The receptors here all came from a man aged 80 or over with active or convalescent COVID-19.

This chain's CDR3 is CASSPLTGRATEAFF. The CDR3 DNA is TGCGCCAGCAGCCCGCTCACAGGGCGAGCCACTGAAGCTTTCTTT. The rearrangement joins TRBV5-1 to TRBJ1-1; D might be TRBD1 (6 bases). The CDR3 has 15 residues. Trimming took 4 bases from V and 4 from J, leaving 17 bases between them. The germline gives CDR1 SGHRS, CDR2 YFSETQ.

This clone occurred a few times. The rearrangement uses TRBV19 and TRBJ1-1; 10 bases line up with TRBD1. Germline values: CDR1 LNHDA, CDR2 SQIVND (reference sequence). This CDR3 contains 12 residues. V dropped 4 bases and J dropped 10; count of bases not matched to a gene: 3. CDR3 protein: CASSTRTGGAFF. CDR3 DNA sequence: TGTGCCAGTAGTACCCGGACAGGGGGAGCTTTCTTT. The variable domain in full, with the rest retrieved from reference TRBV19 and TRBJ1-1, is DGGITQSPKYLFRKEGQNVTLSCEQNLNHDAMYWYRQDPGQGLRLIYYSQIVNDFQKGDIAEGYSVSREKKESFPLTVTSAQKNPTAFYLCASSTRTGGAFFGQGTRLTVV.

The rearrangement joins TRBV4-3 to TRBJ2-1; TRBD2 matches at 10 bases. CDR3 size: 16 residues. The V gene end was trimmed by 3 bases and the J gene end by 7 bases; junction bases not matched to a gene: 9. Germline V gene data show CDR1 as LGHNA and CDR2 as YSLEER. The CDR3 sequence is CASSHRGAGGINEQFF. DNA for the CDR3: TGCGCCAGCAGCCATAGGGGAGCGGGAGGGATAAATGAGCAGTTCTTC.

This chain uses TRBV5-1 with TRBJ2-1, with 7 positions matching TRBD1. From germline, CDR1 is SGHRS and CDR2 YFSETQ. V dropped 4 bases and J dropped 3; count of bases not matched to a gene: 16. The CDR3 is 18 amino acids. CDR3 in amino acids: CASSPGTVVEGFYNEQFF. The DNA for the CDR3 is TGCGCCAGCAGCCCGGGGACAGTGGTCGAAGGTTTCTACAATGAGCAGTTCTTC.

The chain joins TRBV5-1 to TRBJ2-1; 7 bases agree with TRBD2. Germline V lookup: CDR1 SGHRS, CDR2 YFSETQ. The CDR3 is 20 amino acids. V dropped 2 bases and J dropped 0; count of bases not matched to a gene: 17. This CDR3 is CASSLREDGVREGSYNEQFF. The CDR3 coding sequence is TGCGCCAGCAGCTTAAGAGAAGACGGGGTAAGGGAGGGCTCCTACAATGAGCAGTTCTTC.

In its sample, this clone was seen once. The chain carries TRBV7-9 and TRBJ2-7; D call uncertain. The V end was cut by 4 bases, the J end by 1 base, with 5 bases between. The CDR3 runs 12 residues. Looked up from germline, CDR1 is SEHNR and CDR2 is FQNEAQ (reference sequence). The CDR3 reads CASSYTSYEQYF. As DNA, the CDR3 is TGTGCCAGCAGCTACACGTCCTACGAGCAGTACTTC.

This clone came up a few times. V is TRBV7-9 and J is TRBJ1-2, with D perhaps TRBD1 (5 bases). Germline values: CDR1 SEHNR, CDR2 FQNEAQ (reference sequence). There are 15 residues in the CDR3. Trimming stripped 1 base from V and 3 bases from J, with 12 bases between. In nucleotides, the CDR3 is TGTGCCAGCAGCTTAGACCCCTCAGGGTACTATGGCTACACCTTC. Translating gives CASSLDPSGYYGYTF.

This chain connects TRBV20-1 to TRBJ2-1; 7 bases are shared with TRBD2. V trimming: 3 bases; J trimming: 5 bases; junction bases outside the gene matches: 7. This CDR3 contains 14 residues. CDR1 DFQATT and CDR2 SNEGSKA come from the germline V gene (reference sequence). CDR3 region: CSASETSFNNEQFF. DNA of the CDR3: TGCAGTGCTAGTGAGACTAGCTTCAACAATGAGCAGTTCTTC.